This note documents a single T cell receptor (beta chain) sequence. Original processing notes: For nucleated cells, counts were estimated from reference gene primer amplification. Repertoires were generated with immunoSEQ multiplex PCR, while TCRdb's copy carries only in-frame clones and drops some. That table is the source of V, J and clone size, and D and trimming were worked out from the DNA. Of 250,000 to 350,000 clones listed, about 85% are singletons. These data originate in a study of blood T cell repertoires in COVID-19. With V trimmed by 1 base and J by 2 bases, 4 bases remained unmatched. Germline V gene lookup returns CDR1 LNHNV and CDR2 YYDKDF (reference sequence). This CDR3 spans 17 amino acids.

The chain uses TRBV15 and TRBJ2-1; 11 bases map to TRBD2. This sequence was found in a woman in her fifties or sixties who had recovered from COVID-19. Sequenced: peripheral blood. This chain's CDR3 is CATSRAETSGTYNEQFF. The CDR3 DNA follows: TGTGCCACCAGCAGAGCTGAGACTAGCGGGACCTACAATGAGCAGTTCTTC.